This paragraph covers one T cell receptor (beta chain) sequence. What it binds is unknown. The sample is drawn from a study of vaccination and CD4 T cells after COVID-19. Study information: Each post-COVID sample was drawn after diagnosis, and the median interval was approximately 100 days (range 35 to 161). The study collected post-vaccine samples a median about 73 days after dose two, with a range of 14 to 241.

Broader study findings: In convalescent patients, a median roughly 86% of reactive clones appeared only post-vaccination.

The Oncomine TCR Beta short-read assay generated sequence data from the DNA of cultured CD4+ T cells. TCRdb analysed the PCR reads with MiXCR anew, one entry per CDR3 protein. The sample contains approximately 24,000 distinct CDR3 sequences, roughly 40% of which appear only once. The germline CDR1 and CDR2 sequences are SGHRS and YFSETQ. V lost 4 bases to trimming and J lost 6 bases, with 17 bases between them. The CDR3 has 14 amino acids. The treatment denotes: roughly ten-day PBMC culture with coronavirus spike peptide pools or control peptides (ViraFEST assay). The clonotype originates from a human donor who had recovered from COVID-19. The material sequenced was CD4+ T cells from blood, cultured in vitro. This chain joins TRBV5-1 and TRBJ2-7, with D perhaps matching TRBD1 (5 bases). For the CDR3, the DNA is TGCGCCAGCAGCGACAGCGTTGGCTATGGCGAGCAGTACTTC. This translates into CASSDSVGYGEQYF.